The 30 T cell receptor beta chains below come from one sample, sequenced in a study of blood T cell repertoires in COVID-19. Clones were read by immunoSEQ multiplex PCR, and TCRdb kept only the in-frame ones, dropping some. Here the sample spans 55,000 to 90,000 clones, around 86% being singletons. Sequencing input: peripheral blood. These receptors all come from a man in his 70s with active COVID-19.

This clone has only a few counts. The chain combines TRBV30 with TRBJ1-5; D remains ambiguous. This CDR3 is 13 amino acids long. The germline gives CDR1 GTSNPN, CDR2 SVGIG (reference sequence). V was pared by 1 base and J by 2 bases, with 6 bases between. CDR3 DNA: TGTGCCTGGAGTGGTGTAGGCAATCAGCCCCAGCATTTT. Protein product: CAWSGVGNQPQHF.

This clone was counted a single time. This rearrangement joins TRBV7-3 to TRBJ2-1; D not certain. Trimming left V 2 bases short and J 8 bases short, with 7 bases between. The CDR3 sequence is 12 residues long. Germline values: CDR1 SGHTA, CDR2 FQGTGA. CDR3 sequence reads: CASSLGEDEQFF. CDR3 bases: TGTGCCAGCAGCTTAGGAGAGGATGAGCAGTTCTTC.

The chain uses TRBV10-3 and TRBJ1-6, with 9 positions matching TRBD1. This CDR3 has 14 amino acids. V dropped 9 bases and J dropped 8; count of bases not matched to a gene: 8. Germline lookup yields CDR1 ENHRY and CDR2 SYGVKD. The CDR3 coding sequence is TGTGCCATACAAACAGGGGGCGTCGATTCACCCCTCCACTTT. Its protein product is CAIQTGGVDSPLHF.

The J gene is TRBJ2-7, the V gene TRBV6-2 or TRBV6-3; 9 positions match TRBD2. Germline V gives CDR1 MNHEY, CDR2 SVGEGT. The V and J ends lost 6 bases and 4 bases, in that order; junction bases with no gene match: 10. The CDR3 covers 15 residues. CDR3 DNA: TGTGCCAGCAGCCGACGGCGGGAGGGCCGTTACGAGCAGTACTTC. This translates into CASSRRREGRYEQYF.

V and J are TRBV5-1 and TRBJ1-1, with D possibly matching TRBD1 (5 bases). The CDR3 length is 15 residues. Germline V lookup: CDR1 SGHRS, CDR2 YFSETQ. Deletions cut 4 bases from V and 1 base from J, with 14 bases between. The CDR3 sequence: CASSPRERGNTEAFF. Here the CDR3 DNA reads TGCGCCAGCAGCCCACGGGAGAGGGGGAACACTGAAGCTTTCTTT.

This clone was detected once. The rearrangement uses TRBV10-3 and TRBJ2-3; 9 positions agree with TRBD2. The V and J ends lost 4 bases and 0 bases, in that order; junction bases with no gene match: 8. CDR1 is ENHRY, CDR2 SYGVKD, per germline. The CDR3 is 17 amino acids. Here the CDR3 DNA reads TGTGCCATCAGTGCGCCGACTAGCGGAATCAGCACAGATACGCAGTATTTT. Its translation: CAISAPTSGISTDTQYF.

In its sample, this clone was seen once. This rearrangement joins TRBV19 to TRBJ2-3; TRBD2 aligns across 8 bases. Losses at the gene ends were 10 bases for V and 2 bases for J; bases not matched to a gene: 8. Germline assignment: CDR1 LNHDA and CDR2 SQIVND (reference sequence). This CDR3 has 14 amino acids. This CDR3 is CATRGGGNTDTQYF. The DNA for the CDR3 is TGTGCCACCCGGGGGGGAGGGAACACAGATACGCAGTATTTT. Complete variable domain (other parts from reference TRBV19 and TRBJ2-3): DGGITQSPKYLFRKEGQNVTLSCEQNLNHDAMYWYRQDPGQGLRLIYYSQIVNDFQKGDIAEGYSVSREKKESFPLTVTSAQKNPTAFYLCATRGGGNTDTQYFGPGTRLTVL.

The chain links TRBV7-2 to TRBJ2-1; the match to TRBD1 covers 10 bases. This CDR3 has 15 residues. After removal of 1 base from V and 8 bases from J, the junction contained 5 bases not matched to a gene. CDR1 is SGHTA, CDR2 FQGNSA, per germline. CDR3 coding DNA: TGTGCCAGCAGCTTAGGGGACAGGGGCTGGGATGAGCAGTTCTTC. Translated, it gives CASSLGDRGWDEQFF.

CDR3 region: CASSIDLLQVGDTQYF. The DNA for the CDR3 is TGTGCCAGTAGTATAGATCTTTTACAGGTCGGAGATACGCAGTATTTT. The V gene is TRBV19, the J gene TRBJ2-3; possibly TRBD1 for D (5 bases). Germline loops: CDR1 LNHDA, CDR2 SQIVND (reference sequence). CDR3 length equals 16 residues. The germline V and J ends were trimmed by 0 bases and 5 bases, with 15 bases remaining between them.

V is TRBV5-1 and J is TRBJ2-3, with TRBD2 identical over 9 bases. Per the germline V gene, CDR1 is SGHRS and CDR2 is YFSETQ. With V trimmed by 4 bases and J by 1 base, 10 bases remained unmatched. This CDR3 region has 17 residues. The CDR3 sequence is CASSPQLAGVGTDTQYF. The DNA of the CDR3 is TGCGCCAGCAGCCCCCAGTTAGCGGGAGTGGGCACAGATACGCAGTATTTT.

The V call is TRBV28, the J call TRBJ2-7, with TRBD1 matching 8 bases. The CDR3 is 15 amino acids. V gave up 3 bases and J gave up 2 bases; unmatched junction bases: 6. The germline V gene encodes CDR1 MDHEN and CDR2 SYDVKM. Written as DNA, the CDR3 is TGTGCCAGCAGTTTCCAGCAGGGGGCCCCCTACGAGCAGTACTTC. Translation: CASSFQQGAPYEQYF. Using reference TRBV28 and TRBJ2-7 for the parts outside the CDR3, the full variable domain is DVKVTQSSRYLVKRTGEKVFLECVQDMDHENMFWYRQDPGLGLRLIYFSYDVKMKEKGDIPEGYSVSREKKERFSLILESASTNQTSMYLCASSFQQGAPYEQYFGPGTRLTVT.

This chain joins TRBV2 and TRBJ2-7; possibly TRBD2 for D (5 bases). This CDR3 is 13 amino acids long. The V end lost 7 bases, the J end lost 3 bases, and 13 bases lay between the germline ends. Germline-derived CDR1 and CDR2 are SNHLY and FYNNEI. The CDR3 spells CASIEGASYEQYF. CDR3 in DNA: TGTGCCAGCATTGAGGGAGCCAGCTACGAGCAGTACTTC.

This chain uses TRBV7-6 with TRBJ2-7; 7 bases fit TRBD1. From germline, CDR1 is SGHVS and CDR2 FNYEAQ. Trimming removed 5 bases from V and 5 bases from J; junction bases left unmatched: 12. The CDR3 sequence is 15 residues long. CDR3: CASSARDRVSHEQYF. Written as DNA, the CDR3 is TGTGCCAGCAGCGCCCGGGACAGAGTTTCCCACGAGCAGTACTTC.

This clone was picked up one time. The V and J genes are TRBV28 and TRBJ1-6; 7 bases are shared with TRBD1. Germline loops: CDR1 MDHEN, CDR2 SYDVKM. This CDR3 contains 15 residues. V lost 1 base to trimming and J lost 9 bases; unmatched junction nucleotides: 6. CDR3 sequence: CASSLSDQGGSPLHF. CDR3 nucleotides: TGTGCCAGCAGTTTATCCGACCAGGGGGGTTCACCCCTCCACTTT.

V gene TRBV5-6 combines with J gene TRBJ2-3; a possible D gene is TRBD2 (7 bases). The CDR3 consists of 15 residues. Trimming pared 3 bases from V and 4 bases from J, leaving 15 bases between. From germline, CDR1 is SGHDT and CDR2 YYEEEE. CDR3 in DNA: TGTGCCAGCAGCTGGGGAGGGGAGGGGGCAGATACGCAGTATTTT. Amino acid sequence: CASSWGGEGADTQYF.

The rearrangement uses TRBV28 and TRBJ1-5, with D possibly matching TRBD1 (5 bases). The CDR3 is made up of 14 amino acids. V shed 10 bases and J shed 2 bases, with 15 bases lying between them. Germline V gives CDR1 MDHEN, CDR2 SYDVKM. CDR3: CATIRTGGNQPQHF. Written as DNA, the CDR3 is TGTGCCACGATCAGAACGGGGGGCAATCAGCCCCAGCATTTT.

The V gene is TRBV9, the J gene TRBJ1-6; 11 bases fit TRBD1. V gave up 4 bases and J gave up 10 bases; unmatched junction bases: 13. CDR1 SGDLS and CDR2 YYNGEE come from the germline V gene. The CDR3 is 17 amino acids. The CDR3 loop reads CASSTRTGGGGWSPLHF. The CDR3 DNA reads as TGTGCCAGCAGCACCCGGACAGGGGGCGGTGGATGGTCACCCCTCCACTTT.

The V and J genes are TRBV28 and TRBJ1-5, with a weak D call TRBD1 (6 bases). Germline loops: CDR1 MDHEN, CDR2 SYDVKM. V was shortened by 4 bases and J by 1 base, with 14 bases between the two germline ends. The CDR3 consists of 16 residues. The CDR3 region is CASSSVGGLSNQPQHF. The CDR3 DNA reads as TGTGCCAGCAGTTCAGTCGGGGGGCTGAGCAATCAGCCCCAGCATTTT.

On this clone: The junction shows a germline mismatch at one end, possibly a read error. The chain has TRBV5-1 and TRBJ1-2, with 9 bases identical to TRBD1. Germline CDR1 is SGHRS and CDR2 is YFSETQ. CDR3 length: 14 amino acids. CDR3 residues: CASRLQGARDGYTF. For the CDR3, the DNA is TGCGCCAGCCGCTTACAGGGGGCGCGAGATGGCTACACCTTC.

The gene calls are TRBV15 and TRBJ2-7; TRBD1 is a possible D gene (6 bases). V lost 0 bases and J lost 1, with 16 bases in between. This CDR3 is built from 17 residues. Germline assignment: CDR1 LNHNV and CDR2 YYDKDF (reference sequence). The CDR3 DNA reads as TGTGCCACCAGCAGAGAAGGGTACAGGGCAAATTCCTACGAGCAGTACTTC. This codes for CATSREGYRANSYEQYF.

CDR3 region: CASSIADSSYEQYF. The CDR3 DNA reads as TGTGCCAGTAGTATCGCGGACAGCTCCTACGAGCAGTACTTC. The gene calls are TRBV19 and TRBJ2-7, with D perhaps TRBD1 (6 bases). V lost 3 bases, J lost 0 bases, and 9 bases lay in between. This CDR3 region has 14 residues. Germline loops: CDR1 LNHDA, CDR2 SQIVND (reference sequence).

The gene calls are TRBV12-3 or TRBV12-4 and TRBJ2-1; 7 bases map to TRBD1. The trim removed 10 bases at V and 5 bases at J, leaving 8 bases unmatched. This CDR3 comprises 13 residues. The CDR3 protein is CATCRGRHNEQFF. CDR3 DNA sequence: TGTGCCACCTGCAGGGGGAGACACAATGAGCAGTTCTTC.

The chain recombines TRBV7-9 with TRBJ2-1; TRBD2 matches 9 bases. The CDR3 loop spans 15 amino acids. From germline, CDR1 is SEHNR and CDR2 FQNEAQ (reference sequence). Unmatched junction bases numbered 11, after V lost 4 bases and J lost 10 bases. CDR3 nucleotides: TGTGCCAGCAGCTCAACATTAGCGGGAGCTCGGGAGCAGTTCTTC. Encoded protein: CASSSTLAGAREQFF.

The CDR3 DNA reads TGTGCCAGCAGCTTGGTGGGTAGCGGGAGTCTCGGCGAGCAGTACTTC. Translation gives CASSLVGSGSLGEQYF. The gene calls are TRBV5-6 and TRBJ2-7; TRBD2 matches 9 bases. CDR3 size: 16 residues. Trimming cost V 0 bases and J 6 bases; bases outside gene matches: 10. Germline lookup yields CDR1 SGHDT and CDR2 YYEEEE.

The V call is TRBV7-6, the J call TRBJ2-2; 11 nucleotides agree with TRBD2. After removal of 8 bases from V and 0 bases from J, the junction contained 5 bases not matched to a gene. The germline V gene encodes CDR1 SGHVS and CDR2 FNYEAQ. The CDR3 loop spans 16 amino acids. The CDR3 spells CASRPTSGANTGELFF. The CDR3 DNA follows: TGTGCCAGCCGTCCGACTAGCGGGGCGAACACCGGGGAGCTGTTTTTT. The complete variable domain, with remaining parts taken from reference TRBV7-6 and TRBJ2-2, reads GAGVSQSPRYKVTKRGQDVALRCDPISGHVSLYWYRQALGQGPEFLTYFNYEAQQDKSGLPNDRFSAERPEGSISTLTIQRTEQRDSAMYRCASRPTSGANTGELFFGEGSRLTVL.

This rearrangement joins TRBV6-5 to TRBJ2-2; 8 bases match TRBD1. V lost 10 bases to trimming and J lost 1 base; unmatched junction nucleotides: 8. The germline CDR1 and CDR2 sequences are MNHEY and SVGAGI. The CDR3 consists of 15 residues. This CDR3 is CATPRGPRNTGELFF. CDR3 nucleotides: TGTGCCACCCCCAGGGGGCCACGGAACACCGGGGAGCTGTTTTTT.

V and J are TRBV11-2 and TRBJ2-3; tentative D call: TRBD2 (6 bases). Between the trimmed V and J ends, which lost 3 bases and 4 bases, there was a span of 17 bases. This CDR3 contains 16 residues. Germline-derived CDR1 and CDR2 are SGHAT and FQNNGV. The CDR3 loop is CASSLGLINPADTQYF. The DNA for the CDR3 is TGTGCCAGCAGCTTGGGACTCATCAACCCCGCAGATACGCAGTATTTT.

The chain links TRBV12-3 or TRBV12-4 to TRBJ2-1; D is ambiguous. The CDR3 covers 12 residues. Trimming cost V 5 bases and J 8 bases, with 10 bases left between them. CDR3 sequence (DNA): TGTGCCAGCAGTCCGCGCCGGGATGAGCAGTTCTTC. Its translation is CASSPRRDEQFF.

In this sample, this clone turned up once. The chain recombines TRBV19 with TRBJ2-2; D not resolved. V was shortened by 4 bases and J by 3 bases, with 6 bases between the two germline ends. The CDR3 extends over 13 amino acids. From germline, CDR1 is LNHDA and CDR2 SQIVND (reference sequence). CDR3 sequence: CASSTTHTGELFF. CDR3 coding DNA: TGTGCCAGTAGTACGACACACACCGGGGAGCTGTTTTTT.

The CDR3 loop is CASTRAGPSYEQYF. The DNA of the CDR3 is TGTGCCAGCACCAGAGCGGGCCCCTCCTACGAGCAGTACTTC. The chain employs TRBV7-9 and TRBJ2-7; D may be TRBD2 (6 bases). CDR3 length equals 14 residues. Germline V gene sequence: CDR1 SEHNR, CDR2 FQNEAQ (reference sequence). Trimming took off 7 bases at V and 0 bases at J, with 13 bases between the two ends. Supplemented by reference TRBV7-9 and TRBJ2-7, the full variable domain reads DTGVSQNPRHKITKRGQNVTFRCDPISEHNRLYWYRQTLGQGPEFLTYFQNEAQLEKSRLLSDRFSAERPKGSFSTLEIQRTEQGDSAMYLCASTRAGPSYEQYFGPGTRLTVT.